This TCR beta chain was profiled in a study of cytomegalovirus exposure and HLA in healthy donors. PCR used 60 Vbeta primers and 13 Jbeta primers. Data came from immunoSEQ multiplex PCR; TCRdb stores just in-frame clones and leaves some out. Here the sample spans around 160,000 clones, around four fifths being singletons. Per germline, CDR1 SEHNR and CDR2 FQNEAQ (reference sequence). The CDR3 extends over 13 amino acids. V was clipped by 5 bases and J by 10 bases, with 17 bases between them. Regarding donors, all were healthy bone marrow donors. The sequenced sample was PBMCs. The J gene is TRBJ1-2, the V gene TRBV7-9; tentative D call: TRBD1 (5 bases). The sequence was collected from a man aged 50 to 59 in good health and CMV-seropositive. CDR3 DNA: TGTGCCAGCAGCGCGGGGGTCACCGTTGACTACACCTTC. Its translation is CASSAGVTVDYTF.